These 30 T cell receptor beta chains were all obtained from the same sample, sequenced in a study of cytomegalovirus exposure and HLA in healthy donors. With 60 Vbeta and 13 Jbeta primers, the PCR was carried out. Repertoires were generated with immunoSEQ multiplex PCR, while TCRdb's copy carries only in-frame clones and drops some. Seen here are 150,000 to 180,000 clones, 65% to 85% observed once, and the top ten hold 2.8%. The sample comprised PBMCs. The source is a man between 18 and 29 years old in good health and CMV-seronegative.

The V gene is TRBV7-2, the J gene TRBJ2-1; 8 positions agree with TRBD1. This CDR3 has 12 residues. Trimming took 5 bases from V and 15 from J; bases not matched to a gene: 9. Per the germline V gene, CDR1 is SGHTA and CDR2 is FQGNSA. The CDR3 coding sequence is TGTGCCAGCAGCCCCGCTGGACAGGGTGCGTTCTTC. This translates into CASSPAGQGAFF.

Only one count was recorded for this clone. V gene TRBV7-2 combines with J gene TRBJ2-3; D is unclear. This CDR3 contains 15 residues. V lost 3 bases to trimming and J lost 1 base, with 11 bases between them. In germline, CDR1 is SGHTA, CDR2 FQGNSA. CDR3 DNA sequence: TGTGCCAGCAGCTTTTTGTTGGGCGGCACAGATACGCAGTATTTT. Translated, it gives CASSFLLGGTDTQYF.

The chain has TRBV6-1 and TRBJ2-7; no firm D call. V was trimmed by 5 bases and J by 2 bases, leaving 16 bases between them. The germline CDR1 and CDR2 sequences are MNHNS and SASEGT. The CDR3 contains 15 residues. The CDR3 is CASSPTKNGAYEQYV. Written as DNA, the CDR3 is TGTGCCAGCAGTCCAACTAAGAATGGCGCCTACGAGCAGTACGTC.

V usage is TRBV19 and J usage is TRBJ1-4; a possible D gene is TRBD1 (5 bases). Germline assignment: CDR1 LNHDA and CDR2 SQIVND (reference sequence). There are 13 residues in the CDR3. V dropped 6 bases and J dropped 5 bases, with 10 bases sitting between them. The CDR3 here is CASREKGNEKLFF. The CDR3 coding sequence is TGTGCCAGTAGGGAGAAGGGGAATGAAAAACTGTTTTTT. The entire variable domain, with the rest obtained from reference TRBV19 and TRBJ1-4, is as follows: DGGITQSPKYLFRKEGQNVTLSCEQNLNHDAMYWYRQDPGQGLRLIYYSQIVNDFQKGDIAEGYSVSREKKESFPLTVTSAQKNPTAFYLCASREKGNEKLFFGSGTQLSVL.

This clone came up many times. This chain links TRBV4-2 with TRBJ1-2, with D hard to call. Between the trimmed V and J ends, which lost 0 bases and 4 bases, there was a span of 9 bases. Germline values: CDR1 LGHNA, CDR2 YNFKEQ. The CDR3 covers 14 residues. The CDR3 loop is CASSQDTGGYGYTF. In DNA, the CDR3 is TGTGCCAGCAGCCAAGATACGGGAGGCTATGGCTACACCTTC.

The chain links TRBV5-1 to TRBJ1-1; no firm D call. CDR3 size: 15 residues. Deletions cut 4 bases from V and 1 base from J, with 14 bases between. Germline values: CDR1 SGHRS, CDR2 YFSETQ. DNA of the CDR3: TGCGCCAGCAGCCCGCTACTCACTGAGAACACTGAAGCTTTCTTT. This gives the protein CASSPLLTENTEAFF. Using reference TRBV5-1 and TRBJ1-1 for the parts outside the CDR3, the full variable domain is KAGVTQTPRYLIKTRGQQVTLSCSPISGHRSVSWYQQTPGQGLQFLFEYFSETQRNKGNFPGRFSGRQFSNSRSEMNVSTLELGDSALYLCASSPLLTENTEAFFGQGTRLTVV.

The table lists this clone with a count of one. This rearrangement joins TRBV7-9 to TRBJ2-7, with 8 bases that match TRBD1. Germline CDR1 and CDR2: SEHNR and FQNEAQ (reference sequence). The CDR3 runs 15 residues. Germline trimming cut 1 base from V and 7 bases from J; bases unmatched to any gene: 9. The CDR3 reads CASSLVTGTGGEQYF. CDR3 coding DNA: TGTGCCAGCAGCTTAGTCACCGGGACAGGTGGGGAGCAGTACTTC.

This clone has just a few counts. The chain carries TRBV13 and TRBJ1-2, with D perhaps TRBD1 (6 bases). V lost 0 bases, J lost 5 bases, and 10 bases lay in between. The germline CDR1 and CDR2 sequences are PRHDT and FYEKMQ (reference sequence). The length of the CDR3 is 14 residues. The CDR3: CASSLGRGGYGYTF. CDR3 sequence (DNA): TGTGCCAGCAGCTTAGGCAGGGGCGGGTATGGCTACACCTTC. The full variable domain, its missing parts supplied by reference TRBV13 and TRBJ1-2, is AAGVIQSPRHLIKEKRETATLKCYPIPRHDTVYWYQQGPGQDPQFLISFYEKMQSDKGSIPDRFSAQQFSDYHSELNMSSLELGDSALYFCASSLGRGGYGYTFGSGTRLTVV.

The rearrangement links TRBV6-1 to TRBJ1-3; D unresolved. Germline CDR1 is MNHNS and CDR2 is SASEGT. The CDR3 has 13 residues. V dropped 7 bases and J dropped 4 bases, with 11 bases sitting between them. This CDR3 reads CASMTGPGNTIYF. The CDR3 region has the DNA TGTGCCAGCATGACGGGTCCCGGAAACACCATATATTTT.

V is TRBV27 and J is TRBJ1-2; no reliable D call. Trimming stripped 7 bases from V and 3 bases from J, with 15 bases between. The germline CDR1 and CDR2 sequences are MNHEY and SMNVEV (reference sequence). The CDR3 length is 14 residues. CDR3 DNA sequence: TGTGCCAGCAACTCCCTTGGCGGGGACTATGGCTACACCTTC. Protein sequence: CASNSLGGDYGYTF.

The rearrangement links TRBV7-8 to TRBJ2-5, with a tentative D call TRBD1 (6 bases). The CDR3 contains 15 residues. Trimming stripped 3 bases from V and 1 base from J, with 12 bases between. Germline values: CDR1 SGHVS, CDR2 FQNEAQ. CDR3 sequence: CASSFSWTVQETQYF. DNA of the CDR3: TGTGCCAGCAGCTTCTCTTGGACAGTCCAAGAGACCCAGTACTTC. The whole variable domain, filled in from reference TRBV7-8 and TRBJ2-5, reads GAGVSQSPRYKVAKRGQDVALRCDPISGHVSLFWYQQALGQGPEFLTYFQNEAQLDKSGLPSDRFFAERPEGSVSTLKIQRTQQEDSAVYLCASSFSWTVQETQYFGPGTRLLVL.

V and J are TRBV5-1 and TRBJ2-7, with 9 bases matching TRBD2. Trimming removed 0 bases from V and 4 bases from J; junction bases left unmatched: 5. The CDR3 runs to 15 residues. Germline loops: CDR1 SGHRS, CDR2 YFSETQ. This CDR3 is CASSLVVAGVYEQYF. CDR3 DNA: TGCGCCAGCAGCTTGGTGGTAGCGGGGGTTTACGAGCAGTACTTC.

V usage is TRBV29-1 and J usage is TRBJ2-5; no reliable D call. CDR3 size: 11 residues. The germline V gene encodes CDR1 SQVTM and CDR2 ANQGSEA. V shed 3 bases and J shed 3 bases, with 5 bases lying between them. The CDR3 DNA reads TGCAGCGTTGAGGGCGAAGAGACCCAGTACTTC. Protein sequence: CSVEGEETQYF.

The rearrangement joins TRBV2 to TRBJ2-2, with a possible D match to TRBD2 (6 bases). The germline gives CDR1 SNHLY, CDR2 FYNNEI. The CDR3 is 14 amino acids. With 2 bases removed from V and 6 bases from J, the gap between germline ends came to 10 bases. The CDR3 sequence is CASSEPPGAGELFF. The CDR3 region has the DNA TGTGCCAGCAGTGAACCCCCGGGGGCCGGGGAGCTGTTTTTT.

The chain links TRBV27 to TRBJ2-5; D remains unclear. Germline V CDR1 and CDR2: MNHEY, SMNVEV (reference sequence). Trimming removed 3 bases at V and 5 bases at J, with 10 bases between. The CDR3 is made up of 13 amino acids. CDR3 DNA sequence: TGTGCCAGCAGTTTCGCCGCCGGGGAGACCCAGTACTTC. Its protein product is CASSFAAGETQYF.

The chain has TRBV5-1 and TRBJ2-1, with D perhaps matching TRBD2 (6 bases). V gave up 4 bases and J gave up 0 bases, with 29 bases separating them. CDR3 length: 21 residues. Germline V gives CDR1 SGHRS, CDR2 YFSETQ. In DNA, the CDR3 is TGCGCCAGCAGCGCTACCCCCGATGGCGGGGTATTCCGAAGCTCCTACAATGAGCAGTTCTTC. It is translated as CASSATPDGGVFRSSYNEQFF.

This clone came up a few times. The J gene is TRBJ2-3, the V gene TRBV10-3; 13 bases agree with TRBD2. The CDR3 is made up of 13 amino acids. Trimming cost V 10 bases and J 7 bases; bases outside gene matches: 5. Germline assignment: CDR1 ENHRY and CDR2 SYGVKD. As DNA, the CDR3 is TGTGCCACCGGACTAGCGGGGGAGTATACGCAGTATTTT. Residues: CATGLAGEYTQYF.

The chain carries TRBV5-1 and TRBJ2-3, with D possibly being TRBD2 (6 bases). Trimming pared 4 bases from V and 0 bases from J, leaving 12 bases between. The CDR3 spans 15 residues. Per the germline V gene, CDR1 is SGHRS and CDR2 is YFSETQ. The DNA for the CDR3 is TGCGCCAGCAGCGCGGGACCTTCTAGCACAGATACGCAGTATTTT. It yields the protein CASSAGPSSTDTQYF.

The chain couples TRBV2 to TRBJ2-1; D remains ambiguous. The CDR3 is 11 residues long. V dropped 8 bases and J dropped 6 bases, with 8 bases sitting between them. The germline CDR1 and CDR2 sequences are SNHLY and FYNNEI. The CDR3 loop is CASAHSNEQFF. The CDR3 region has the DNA TGTGCCAGCGCGCACAGCAATGAGCAGTTCTTC.

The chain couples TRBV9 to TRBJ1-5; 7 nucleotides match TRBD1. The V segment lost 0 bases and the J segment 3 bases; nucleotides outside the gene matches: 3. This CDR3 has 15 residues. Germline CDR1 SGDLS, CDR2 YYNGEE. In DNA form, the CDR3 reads TGTGCCAGCAGCGTAGGTACAGGGGCCAATCAGCCCCAGCATTTT. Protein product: CASSVGTGANQPQHF.

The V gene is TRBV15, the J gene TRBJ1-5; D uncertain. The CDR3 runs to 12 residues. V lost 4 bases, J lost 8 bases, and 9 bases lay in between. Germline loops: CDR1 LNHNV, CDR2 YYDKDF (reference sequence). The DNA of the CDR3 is TGTGCCACCAGCACTCCCCCTAAGCCCCAGCATTTT. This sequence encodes CATSTPPKPQHF.

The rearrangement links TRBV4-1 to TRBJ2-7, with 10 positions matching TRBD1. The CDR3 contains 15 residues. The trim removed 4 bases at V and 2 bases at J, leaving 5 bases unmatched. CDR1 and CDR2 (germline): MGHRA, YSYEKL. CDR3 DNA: TGCGCCAGCAGCCCCGGGACAGGGGCACCCTACGAGCAGTACTTC. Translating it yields CASSPGTGAPYEQYF.

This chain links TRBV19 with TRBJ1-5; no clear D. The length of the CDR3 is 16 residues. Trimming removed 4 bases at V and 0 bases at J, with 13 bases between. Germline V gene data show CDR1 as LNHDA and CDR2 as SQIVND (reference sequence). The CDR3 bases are TGTGCCAGTAGTAATTATTGGCAGGCTAGCAATCAGCCCCAGCATTTT. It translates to CASSNYWQASNQPQHF.

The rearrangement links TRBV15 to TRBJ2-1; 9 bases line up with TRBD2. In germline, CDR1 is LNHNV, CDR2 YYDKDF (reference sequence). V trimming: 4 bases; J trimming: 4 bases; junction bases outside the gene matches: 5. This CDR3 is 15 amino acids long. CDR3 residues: CATSNRAGGYNEQFF. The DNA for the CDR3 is TGTGCCACCAGCAATCGGGCGGGGGGGTACAATGAGCAGTTCTTC.

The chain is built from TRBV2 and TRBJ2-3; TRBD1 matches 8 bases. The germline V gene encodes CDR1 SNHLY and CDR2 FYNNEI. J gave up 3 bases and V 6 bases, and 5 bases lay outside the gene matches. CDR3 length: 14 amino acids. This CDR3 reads CASSRDRRTDTQYF. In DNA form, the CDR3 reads TGTGCCAGCAGCCGGGACAGGCGGACAGATACGCAGTATTTT.

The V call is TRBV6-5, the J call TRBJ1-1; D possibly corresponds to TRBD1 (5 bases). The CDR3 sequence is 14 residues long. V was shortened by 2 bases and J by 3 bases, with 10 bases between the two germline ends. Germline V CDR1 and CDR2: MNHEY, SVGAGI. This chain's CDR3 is CASSYGGGDTEAFF. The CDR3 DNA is TGTGCCAGCAGTTACGGTGGAGGGGACACTGAAGCTTTCTTT.

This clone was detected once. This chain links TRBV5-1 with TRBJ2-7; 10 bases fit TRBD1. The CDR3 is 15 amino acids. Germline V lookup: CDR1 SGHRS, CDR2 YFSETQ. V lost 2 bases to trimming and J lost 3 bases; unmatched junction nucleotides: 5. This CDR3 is CASSFGQGDLYEQYF. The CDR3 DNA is TGCGCCAGCAGCTTCGGACAGGGGGACCTCTACGAGCAGTACTTC.

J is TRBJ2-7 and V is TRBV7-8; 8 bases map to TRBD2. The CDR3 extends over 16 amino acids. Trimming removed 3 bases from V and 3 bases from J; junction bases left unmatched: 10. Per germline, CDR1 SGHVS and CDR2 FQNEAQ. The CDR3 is CASSFVFAGGYYEQYV. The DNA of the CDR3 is TGTGCCAGCAGCTTCGTCTTCGCGGGGGGCTACTACGAGCAGTACGTC.

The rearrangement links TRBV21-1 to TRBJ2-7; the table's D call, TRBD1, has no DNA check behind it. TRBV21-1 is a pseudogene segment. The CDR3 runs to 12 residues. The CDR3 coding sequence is TGTGCCAGCAGCGGGACATCCTACGAGCAGTACGTC. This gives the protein CASSGTSYEQYV.

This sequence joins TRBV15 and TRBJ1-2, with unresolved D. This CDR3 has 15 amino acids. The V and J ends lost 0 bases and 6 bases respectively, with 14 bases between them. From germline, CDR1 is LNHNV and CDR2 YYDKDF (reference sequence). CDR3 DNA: TGTGCCACCAGCAGAGAAGGGTTTGGGAGGGATGGCTACACCTTC. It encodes CATSREGFGRDGYTF.